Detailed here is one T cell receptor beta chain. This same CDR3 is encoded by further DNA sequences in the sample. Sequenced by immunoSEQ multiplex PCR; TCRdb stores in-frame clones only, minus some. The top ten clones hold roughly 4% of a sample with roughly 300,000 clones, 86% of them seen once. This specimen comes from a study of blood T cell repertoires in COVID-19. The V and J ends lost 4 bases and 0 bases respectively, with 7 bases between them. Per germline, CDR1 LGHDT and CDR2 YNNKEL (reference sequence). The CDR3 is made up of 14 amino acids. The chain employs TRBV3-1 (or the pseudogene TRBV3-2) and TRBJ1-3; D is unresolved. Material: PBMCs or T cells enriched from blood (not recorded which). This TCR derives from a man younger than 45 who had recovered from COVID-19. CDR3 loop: CASSRPGSGNTIYF. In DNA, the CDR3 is TGTGCCAGCAGCCGCCCAGGCTCTGGAAACACCATATATTTT.